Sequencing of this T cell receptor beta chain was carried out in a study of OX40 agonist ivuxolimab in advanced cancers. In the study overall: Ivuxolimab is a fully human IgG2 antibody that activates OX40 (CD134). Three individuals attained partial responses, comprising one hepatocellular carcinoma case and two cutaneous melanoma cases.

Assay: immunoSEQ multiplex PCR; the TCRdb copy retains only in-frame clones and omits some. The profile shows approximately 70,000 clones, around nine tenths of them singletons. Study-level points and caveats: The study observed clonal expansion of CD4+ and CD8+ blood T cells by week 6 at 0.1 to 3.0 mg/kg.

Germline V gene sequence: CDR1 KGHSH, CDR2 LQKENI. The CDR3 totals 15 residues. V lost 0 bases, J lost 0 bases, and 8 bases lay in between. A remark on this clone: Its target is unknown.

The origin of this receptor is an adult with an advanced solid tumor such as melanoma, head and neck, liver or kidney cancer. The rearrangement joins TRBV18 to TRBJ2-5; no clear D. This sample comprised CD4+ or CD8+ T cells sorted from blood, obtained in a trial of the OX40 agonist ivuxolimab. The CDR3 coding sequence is TGTGCCAGCTCACCACCCCGAAGGGACCAAGAGACCCAGTACTTC. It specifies CASSPPRRDQETQYF.